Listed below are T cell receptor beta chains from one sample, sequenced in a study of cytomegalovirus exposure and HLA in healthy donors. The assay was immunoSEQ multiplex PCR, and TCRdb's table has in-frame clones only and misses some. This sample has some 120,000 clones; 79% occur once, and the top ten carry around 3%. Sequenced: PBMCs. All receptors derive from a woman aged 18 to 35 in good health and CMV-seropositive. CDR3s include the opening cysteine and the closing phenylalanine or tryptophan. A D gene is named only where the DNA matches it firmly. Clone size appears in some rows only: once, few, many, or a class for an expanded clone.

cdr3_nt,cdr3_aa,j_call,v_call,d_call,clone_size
TGTGCCAGCAGTGAAGCTGACAGGGGGCGGGGGGGTAGTCCTAGGGAAAAACTGTTTTTT,CASSEADRGRGGSPREKLFF,TRBJ1-4,TRBV6-1,TRBD1,NA
TGTGCCAGCAGCCCTGTGGGGGCGGGCTACACCTTC,CASSPVGAGYTF,TRBJ1-2,TRBV7-9,NA,once
TGTGCCATCAGTGAGAGGGACCCGGGGGAATGGGCGGAAGGCTACACCTTC,CAISERDPGEWAEGYTF,TRBJ1-2,TRBV10-3,NA,NA
TGTGCCAGCAGCGTAGACGGGACAGGGCTTGTTTTTGGCTATGGCTACACCTTC,CASSVDGTGLVFGYGYTF,TRBJ1-2,TRBV9,TRBD1,NA
TGCGCCAGCGGTATTGCGGGGAACACTGAAGCTTTCTTT,CASGIAGNTEAFF,TRBJ1-1,TRBV5-1,NA,few
TGCGCCAGCGGGGTGGAGGGAATCTTGGGCACCATATATTTT,CASGVEGILGTIYF,TRBJ1-3,TRBV10-1,NA,NA
TGTGCCAGCAGTCACCCCACGGAGTACGGAAACACCATATATTTT,CASSHPTEYGNTIYF,TRBJ1-3,TRBV6-5,NA,NA
TGTGCCAGCAGCTTAGGGGCACTTCAGGACACCATATATTTT,CASSLGALQDTIYF,TRBJ1-3,TRBV11-2,NA,NA
TGTGCCAGTCGACGGGGACAGGTGCCCGGGCAGCCCCAGCATTTT,CASRRGQVPGQPQHF,TRBJ1-5,TRBV6-5,TRBD1,once
TGTGCCAGCTCCATCGACGGGGGTAAGTCCCACGAGCAGTACTTC,CASSIDGGKSHEQYF,TRBJ2-7,TRBV18,NA,NA
TGTGCCTGGAGTGGGGCCTACGAAACGCAGTATTTT,CAWSGAYETQYF,TRBJ2-3,TRBV30,NA,NA
TGCGCCAGCACACTGACGTGGGGGGGTAGCACAGATACGCAGTATTTT,CASTLTWGGSTDTQYF,TRBJ2-3,TRBV5-1,TRBD2,NA
TGTGCCAGCAGCCAAGATCAGTTCGGCTCGCGGAAGACCCAGTACTTC,CASSQDQFGSRKTQYF,TRBJ2-5,TRBV4-2,NA,few
TGTGCCAGTAGTATATGGTTTCGGGGGGACTCTGAAGCTTTCTTT,CASSIWFRGDSEAFF,TRBJ1-1,TRBV19,NA,NA
TGCGCCAGCAGGGCGACCGGGACAGGGTTCGACGAGCAGTACTTC,CASRATGTGFDEQYF,TRBJ2-7,TRBV23-1,TRBD1,NA
TGTGCCAGCAAACGGTGGGAGGAAGCTTTCTTT,CASKRWEEAFF,TRBJ1-1,TRBV6-5,NA,NA
TGTGCCAGCAGTTACTCTCGTATTTCCTACGAGCAGTACTTC,CASSYSRISYEQYF,TRBJ2-7,TRBV6-5,NA,NA
TGTGCCAGCAGCCCAGGCGGGGACAGGCAGGGGTATGGCTACACCTTC,CASSPGGDRQGYGYTF,TRBJ1-2,TRBV11-3,TRBD1,once
TGTGCCAGCAGCTTAGTTAAAGCGTCCCACGGGACCCAGTACTTC,CASSLVKASHGTQYF,TRBJ2-5,TRBV11-2,NA,few
TGCGCCAGCAGCTTGGGGGACACCGAAGCTTTCTTT,CASSLGDTEAFF,TRBJ1-1,TRBV5-1,NA,once
TGCGCCAGCAGCTTTACGGACAGGTCGATCTATGGCTACACCTTC,CASSFTDRSIYGYTF,TRBJ1-2,TRBV5-1,TRBD1,NA
TGTGCCAGCAGTAAAATAGCGGGAGATGTGGAGACCCAGTACTTC,CASSKIAGDVETQYF,TRBJ2-5,TRBV6-5,TRBD2,NA
TGTGCCAGCAGCTTGGTGGGCCTCCTTGGAAACACCATATATTTT,CASSLVGLLGNTIYF,TRBJ1-3,TRBV5-5,NA,NA
TGCGCCAGCAGCCGAGGGCTAGCGGTTATTGCGTTCACCGGGGAGCTGTTTTTT,CASSRGLAVIAFTGELFF,TRBJ2-2,TRBV5-1,TRBD2,NA
TGTGCCAGCAGCCTGGAGAGAGGGAGGTGGGGCAACTATGGCTACACCTTC,CASSLERGRWGNYGYTF,TRBJ1-2,TRBV7-2,NA,NA
TGTGCCAGCAGTTTACGGTGGGACATCACTGAAGCTTTCTTT,CASSLRWDITEAFF,TRBJ1-1,TRBV28,NA,NA
TGTGCCAGCAGCTCTACAGGGGGCAACGAGCAGTACTTC,CASSSTGGNEQYF,TRBJ2-7,TRBV7-3,TRBD1,NA
TGTGCCATCAGCCGCGGACAGCTGAACACTGAAGCTTTCTTT,CAISRGQLNTEAFF,TRBJ1-1,TRBV10-3,NA,few
TGTGCCAGCGGGGGGACAGGGGGATGGGATACGCAGTATTTT,CASGGTGGWDTQYF,TRBJ2-3,TRBV2,TRBD1,NA
TGTGCCAGTAGATTAACTAGCCGAGAGACCCAGTACTTC,CASRLTSRETQYF,TRBJ2-5,TRBV19,NA,few
TGTGCCAGCAGTTCCGGGACTAGTACGTTCTTC,CASSSGTSTFF,TRBJ2-1,TRBV6-6,TRBD2,NA
TGTGCCAGCAGCCTTAGCGGGGGCTCCTACAATGAGCAGTTCTTC,CASSLSGGSYNEQFF,TRBJ2-1,TRBV7-8,TRBD2,NA
TGTGCCAGCAGCTTAACGACTAGCGGGAGCTCCTACGAGCAGTACTTC,CASSLTTSGSSYEQYF,TRBJ2-7,TRBV7-3,TRBD2,NA
TGTGCCAGTAGTATAGCCGAGACAGGTGACTACGAGCAGTACTTC,CASSIAETGDYEQYF,TRBJ2-7,TRBV19,NA,NA
TGCGCCAGTCGAACAGGATTCCCCTCCTACGAGCAGTACTTC,CASRTGFPSYEQYF,TRBJ2-7,TRBV5-1,NA,NA
TGTGCCAGCAGTGAACGGGGACAGGTTAACACTGAAGCTTTCTTT,CASSERGQVNTEAFF,TRBJ1-1,TRBV2,TRBD1,NA
TGTGCCTGGAGCGGACATAAGGGCACTGAGCAGTTCTTC,CAWSGHKGTEQFF,TRBJ2-1,TRBV30,NA,NA
TGTGCCAGTAGTATAGGAGGAGGCGCAGGAAATGAAAAACTGTTTTTT,CASSIGGGAGNEKLFF,TRBJ1-4,TRBV19,NA,once
TGTGCCAGCAGTGATCCAGCCAGGGACGAGCAGTACTTC,CASSDPARDEQYF,TRBJ2-7,TRBV2,NA,NA
TGTGCCACAAATGTATGGGACAGGGTGAACGAGCAGTACTTC,CATNVWDRVNEQYF,TRBJ2-7,TRBV6-1,TRBD1,NA
TGTGCCTGGCAGTTGCCTACTGAAGCTTTCTTT,CAWQLPTEAFF,TRBJ1-1,TRBV30,NA,NA
TGTGCCAGCAGGGCGGGGTGGCTCTCTGGAAACACCATATATTTT,CASRAGWLSGNTIYF,TRBJ1-3,TRBV7-9,NA,NA
TGTGCCAGCAGTGATACAGCTAACTATGGCTACACCTTC,CASSDTANYGYTF,TRBJ1-2,TRBV25-1,NA,NA
TGTGCCGCGCGATCGGGGACAGGGGGGGAGCAGTACTTC,CAARSGTGGEQYF,TRBJ2-7,TRBV19,TRBD1,NA
TGTGCCAGCAGTCAAGGGGGGGGAGCTTTCTTT,CASSQGGGAFF,TRBJ1-1,TRBV2,NA,once
TGTGCCAGCAGCTTGGCACGGCTGAGGGCTGAAGCTTTCTTT,CASSLARLRAEAFF,TRBJ1-1,TRBV5-8,NA,NA
TGTGCCACCAGCGGCCGCGAGGGAGGTCAGCCCCAGCATTTT,CATSGREGGQPQHF,TRBJ1-5,TRBV15,NA,NA
TGTGCCAGCAGTGAAGGAAGTCAGGGCCCCTTCTCCGGGGAGCTGTTTTTT,CASSEGSQGPFSGELFF,TRBJ2-2,TRBV2,NA,NA
TGCGCCAGCAGCTGGAGACCGGGACTAGGCTACGAGCAGTACTTC,CASSWRPGLGYEQYF,TRBJ2-7,TRBV5-1,TRBD2,NA
TGTGCCAGCAGTCAGGAGGTTGGCCAGACGGAAAAACTGTTTTTT,CASSQEVGQTEKLFF,TRBJ1-4,TRBV2,NA,NA
TGTGCCAGCAGTTACCGCTTCAGACAGGGAGGAGAGACCCAGTACTTC,CASSYRFRQGGETQYF,TRBJ2-5,TRBV6-5,NA,NA